Presented here are 8 T cell receptor beta chains from one specimen sequenced in a study of blood T cell repertoires in COVID-19. Some clones are missing from TCRdb's copy, which holds only in-frame ones; the method was immunoSEQ multiplex PCR. The sample consists of around 190,000 clones, 86% of them appearing once. The sample taken for sequencing was peripheral blood. These receptors were taken from a man aged 45-65 years with active or convalescent COVID-19.

This clone has only a few counts. The rearrangement joins TRBV2 to TRBJ1-3; D is possibly TRBD1 (6 bases). CDR1 SNHLY and CDR2 FYNNEI come from the germline V gene. The V end lost 2 bases, the J end lost 4 bases, and 12 bases lay between the germline ends. The CDR3 spans 15 residues. DNA for the CDR3: TGTGCCAGCAGTGAAACAGGGCGGTCAGGAAACACCATATATTTT. The encoded protein is CASSETGRSGNTIYF.

This clone turned up a few times. This rearrangement joins TRBV28 to TRBJ1-2; possibly TRBD1 for D (5 bases). Germline CDR1 MDHEN, CDR2 SYDVKM. This CDR3 region has 12 residues. Between the trimmed V and J ends, which lost 3 bases and 6 bases, there was a span of 8 bases. CDR3: CASSFPGNGYTF. As DNA, the CDR3 is TGTGCCAGCAGTTTTCCAGGGAATGGCTACACCTTC.

CDR3 DNA: TGTGCCAGCACCCCCACAGGGGGCCGGACTGAAGCTTTCTTT. Encoded protein: CASTPTGGRTEAFF. The chain links TRBV6-5 to TRBJ1-1; 9 positions agree with TRBD1. V was pared by 7 bases and J by 5 bases, with 8 bases of the junction left unmatched. CDR1 and CDR2 (germline): MNHEY, SVGAGI. The CDR3 is 14 amino acids.

The chain is built from TRBV27 and TRBJ1-1, with 7 bases matching TRBD1. The junction had 4 bases not matched to a gene; V was cut back by 8 bases and J by 4 bases. The CDR3 consists of 12 residues. Germline V gene data show CDR1 as MNHEY and CDR2 as SMNVEV (reference sequence). Written as DNA, the CDR3 is TGTGCCAGCTCAGGACAGGCCACTGAAGCTTTCTTT. Translation gives CASSGQATEAFF.

This clone has more than one count but fewer than ten. The chain combines TRBV11-2 with TRBJ2-1; D not certain. V gave up 5 bases and J gave up 8 bases, with 16 bases separating them. Germline values: CDR1 SGHAT, CDR2 FQNNGV. The CDR3 is 14 amino acids. The CDR3 region has the DNA TGTGCCAGCAGCGCCTCAGACTCCCTGGATGAGCAGTTCTTC. The encoded protein is CASSASDSLDEQFF. Filled out from reference TRBV11-2 and TRBJ2-1, the complete variable domain reads EAGVAQSPRYKIIEKRQSVAFWCNPISGHATLYWYQQILGQGPKLLIQFQNNGVVDDSQLPKDRFSAERLKGVDSTLKIQPAKLEDSAVYLCASSASDSLDEQFFGPGTRLTVL.

The rearrangement joins TRBV5-4 to TRBJ2-7; 11 bases agree with TRBD1. CDR3 length: 15 amino acids. CDR1 is SGHNT and CDR2 is YYREEE in the germline V gene (reference sequence). The junction had 3 bases not matched to a gene; V was cut back by 1 base and J by 3 bases. CDR3 loop: CASSLLGQGDYEQYF. For the CDR3, the DNA is TGTGCCAGCAGCTTGCTGGGACAGGGGGACTACGAGCAGTACTTC.

This clone appeared once. This rearrangement joins TRBV6-5 to TRBJ1-5; unclear D gene. Trimming removed 9 bases from V and 7 bases from J, with 13 bases in between. The CDR3 is 12 residues long. Germline-derived CDR1 and CDR2 are MNHEY and SVGAGI. The CDR3 DNA is TGTGCCAGGAGGCCTGGTGCGCAGCCCCAGCATTTT. Amino acid sequence: CARRPGAQPQHF.

This clone was detected only once. The chain carries TRBV11-2 and TRBJ2-1, with D maybe TRBD2 (6 bases). V was trimmed by 3 bases and J by 9 bases, leaving 12 bases between them. Looked up from germline, CDR1 is SGHAT and CDR2 is FQNNGV. The length of the CDR3 is 13 residues. The CDR3 sequence is CASSFSSGSEQFF. The CDR3 DNA reads TGTGCCAGCAGCTTTAGTAGCGGTAGTGAGCAGTTCTTC. The variable domain in full, completed from reference TRBV11-2 and TRBJ2-1, reads EAGVAQSPRYKIIEKRQSVAFWCNPISGHATLYWYQQILGQGPKLLIQFQNNGVVDDSQLPKDRFSAERLKGVDSTLKIQPAKLEDSAVYLCASSFSSGSEQFFGPGTRLTVL.